This T cell receptor beta chain is from a study of cytomegalovirus exposure and HLA in healthy donors. On the study more broadly: The approximately 110 validation repertoires used a platform that matched the one used for the approximately 610 first-cohort repertoires, as a later analysis reported.

V shed 4 bases, J shed 13 bases, and the junction held 6 bases outside the gene matches. The CDR3 is 13 residues long. CDR1 and CDR2 from the germline V gene are SEHNR and FQNEAQ (reference sequence). The method was immunoSEQ multiplex PCR; TCRdb's version includes in-frame clones alone and lacks a portion of them. The sample shows about 170,000 clones, 89% of them seen only once. The chain uses TRBV7-9 and TRBJ2-7; 14 nucleotides align to TRBD2. The specimen was PBMCs. This clonotype was sampled from a man aged 18 to 30 in good health and CMV-seropositive. In DNA, the CDR3 is TGTGCCAGCAGCTCCGGGACTAGCGGGAGTCTTTACTTC. Encoded protein: CASSSGTSGSLYF.